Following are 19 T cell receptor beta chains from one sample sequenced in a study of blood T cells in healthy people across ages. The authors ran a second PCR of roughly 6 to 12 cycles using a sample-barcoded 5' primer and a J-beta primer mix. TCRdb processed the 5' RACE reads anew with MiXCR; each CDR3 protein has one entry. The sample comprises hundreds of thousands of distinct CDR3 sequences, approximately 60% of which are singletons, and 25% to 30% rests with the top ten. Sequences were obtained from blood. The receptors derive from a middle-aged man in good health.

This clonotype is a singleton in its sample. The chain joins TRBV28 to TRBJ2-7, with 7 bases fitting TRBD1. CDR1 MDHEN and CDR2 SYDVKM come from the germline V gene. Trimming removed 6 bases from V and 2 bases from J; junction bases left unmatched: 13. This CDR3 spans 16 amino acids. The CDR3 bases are TGTGCCAGCAGCCCGATCACGACAGGGAATACCTACGAGCAGTACTTC. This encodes CASSPITTGNTYEQYF. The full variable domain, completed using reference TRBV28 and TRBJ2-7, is DVKVTQSSRYLVKRTGEKVFLECVQDMDHENMFWYRQDPGLGLRLIYFSYDVKMKEKGDIPEGYSVSREKKERFSLILESASTNQTSMYLCASSPITTGNTYEQYFGPGTRLTVT.

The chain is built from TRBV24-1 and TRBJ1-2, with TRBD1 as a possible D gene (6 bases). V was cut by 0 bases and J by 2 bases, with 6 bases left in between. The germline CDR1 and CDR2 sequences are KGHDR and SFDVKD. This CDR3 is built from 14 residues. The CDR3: CATSDLDRNYGYTF. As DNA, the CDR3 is TGTGCCACCAGTGATTTGGACAGGAACTATGGCTACACCTTC.

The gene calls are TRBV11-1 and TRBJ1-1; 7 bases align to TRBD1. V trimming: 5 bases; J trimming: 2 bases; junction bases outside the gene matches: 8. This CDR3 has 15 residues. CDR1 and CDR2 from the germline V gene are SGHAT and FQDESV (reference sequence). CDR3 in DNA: TGTGCCAGCAGCGCGGGGGACAGTCAAAACACTGAAGCTTTCTTT. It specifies CASSAGDSQNTEAFF.

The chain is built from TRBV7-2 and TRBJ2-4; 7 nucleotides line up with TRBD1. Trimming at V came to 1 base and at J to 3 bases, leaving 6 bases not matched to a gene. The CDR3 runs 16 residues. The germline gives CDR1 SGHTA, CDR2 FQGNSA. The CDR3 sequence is CASSLEGAVVKNIQYF. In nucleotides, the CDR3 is TGTGCCAGCAGCTTAGAGGGGGCGGTCGTCAAAAACATTCAGTACTTC.

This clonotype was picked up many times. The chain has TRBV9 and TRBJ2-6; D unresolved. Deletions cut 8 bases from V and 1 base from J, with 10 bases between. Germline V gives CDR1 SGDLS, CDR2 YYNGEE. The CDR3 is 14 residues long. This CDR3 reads CASSVGSGANVLTF. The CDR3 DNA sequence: TGTGCCAGTTCGGTCGGGTCTGGGGCCAACGTCCTGACTTTC.

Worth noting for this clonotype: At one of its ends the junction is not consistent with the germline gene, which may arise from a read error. DNA for the CDR3: TGTGCCAGTAGTAGAGGACAGTCCACAGATACGCAGTATTTT. Translation: CASSRGQSTDTQYF. The chain recombines TRBV5-1 with TRBJ2-3, with D possibly TRBD1 on 6 matching bases. The CDR3 has 14 amino acids. Germline CDR1 reads SGHRS; CDR2 reads YFSETQ. The whole variable domain, remainder taken from reference TRBV5-1 and TRBJ2-3, is KAGVTQTPRYLIKTRGQQVTLSCSPISGHRSVSWYQQTPGQGLQFLFEYFSETQRNKGNFPGRFSGRQFSNSRSEMNVSTLELGDSALYLCASSRGQSTDTQYFGPGTRLTVL.

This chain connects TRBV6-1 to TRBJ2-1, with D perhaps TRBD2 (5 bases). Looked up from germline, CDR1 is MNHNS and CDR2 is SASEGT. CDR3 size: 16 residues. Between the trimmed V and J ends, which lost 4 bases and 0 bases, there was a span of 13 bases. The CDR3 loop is CASSAPRTFSYNEQFF. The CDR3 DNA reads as TGTGCCAGCAGTGCTCCTAGGACTTTCTCCTACAATGAGCAGTTCTTC.

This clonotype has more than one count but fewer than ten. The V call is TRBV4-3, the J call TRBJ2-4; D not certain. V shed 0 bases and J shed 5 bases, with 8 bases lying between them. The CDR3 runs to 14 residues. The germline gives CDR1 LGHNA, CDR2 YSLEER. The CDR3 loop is CASSQDLGQNIQYF. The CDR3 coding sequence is TGCGCCAGCAGCCAAGATTTAGGACAAAACATTCAGTACTTC.

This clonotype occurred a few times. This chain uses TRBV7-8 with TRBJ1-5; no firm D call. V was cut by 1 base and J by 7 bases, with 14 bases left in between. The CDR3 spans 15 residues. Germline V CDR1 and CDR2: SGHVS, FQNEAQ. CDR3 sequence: CASSLVPGPRQPQHF. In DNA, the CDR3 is TGTGCCAGCAGCTTAGTCCCCGGACCGAGGCAGCCCCAGCATTTT.

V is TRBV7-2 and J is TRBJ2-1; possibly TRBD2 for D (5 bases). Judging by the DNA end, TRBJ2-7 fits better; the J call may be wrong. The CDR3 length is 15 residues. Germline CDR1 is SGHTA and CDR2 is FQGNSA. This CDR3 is CASSLGRQLYNEQYF. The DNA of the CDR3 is TGTGCCAGCAGCTTAGGGAGGCAGCTCTACAATGAGCAGTACTTC.

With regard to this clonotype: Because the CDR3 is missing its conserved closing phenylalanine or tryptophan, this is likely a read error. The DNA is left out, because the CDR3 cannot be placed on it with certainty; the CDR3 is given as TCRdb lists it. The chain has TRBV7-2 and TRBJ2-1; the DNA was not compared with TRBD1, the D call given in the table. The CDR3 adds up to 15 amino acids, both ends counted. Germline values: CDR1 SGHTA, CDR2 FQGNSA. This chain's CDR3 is CASTNPTGGGYTFGS.

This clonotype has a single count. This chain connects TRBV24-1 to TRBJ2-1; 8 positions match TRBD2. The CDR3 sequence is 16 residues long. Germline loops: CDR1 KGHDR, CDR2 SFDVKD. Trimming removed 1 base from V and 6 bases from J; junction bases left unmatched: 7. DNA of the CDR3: TGTGCCACCAGTGATTTTGAGCGGGAGAGGGGCAATGAGCAGTTCTTC. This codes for CATSDFERERGNEQFF.

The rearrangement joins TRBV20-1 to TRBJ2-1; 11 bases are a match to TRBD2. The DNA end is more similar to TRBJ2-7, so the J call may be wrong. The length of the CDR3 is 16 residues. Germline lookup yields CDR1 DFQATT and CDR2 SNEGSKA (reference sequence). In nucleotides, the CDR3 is TGCAGTGCTAGGATGCCGACTAGCGGGGACTACAATGAGCAGTACTTC. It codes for CSARMPTSGDYNEQYF.

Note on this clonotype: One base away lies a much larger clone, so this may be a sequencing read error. The CDR3 reads CASSLGTDSLNSPFHF. For the CDR3, the DNA is TGTGCCAGCAGTCTTGGGACCGATAGTCTAAATTCACCCTTCCACTTT. V usage is TRBV28 and J usage is TRBJ1-6, with a possible D match to TRBD1 (5 bases). The CDR3 is made up of 16 amino acids. The germline V gene has CDR1 MDHEN and CDR2 SYDVKM.

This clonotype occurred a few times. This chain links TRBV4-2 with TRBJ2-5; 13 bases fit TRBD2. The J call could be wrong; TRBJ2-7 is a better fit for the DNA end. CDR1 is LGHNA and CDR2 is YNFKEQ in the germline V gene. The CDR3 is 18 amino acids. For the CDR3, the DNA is TGTGCCAGCAGCCAAGAACTAGCGGGAGGGTTTGGTTATGGCGAGCAGTACTTC. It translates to CASSQELAGGFGYGEQYF.

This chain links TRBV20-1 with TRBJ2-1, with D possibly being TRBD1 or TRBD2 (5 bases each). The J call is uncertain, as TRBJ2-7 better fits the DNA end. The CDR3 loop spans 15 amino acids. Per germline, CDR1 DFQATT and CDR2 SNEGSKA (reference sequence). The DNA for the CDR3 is TGCAGTGCTAAACAACCCGGGACGTACTCCTACGAGCAGTACTTC. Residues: CSAKQPGTYSYEQYF.

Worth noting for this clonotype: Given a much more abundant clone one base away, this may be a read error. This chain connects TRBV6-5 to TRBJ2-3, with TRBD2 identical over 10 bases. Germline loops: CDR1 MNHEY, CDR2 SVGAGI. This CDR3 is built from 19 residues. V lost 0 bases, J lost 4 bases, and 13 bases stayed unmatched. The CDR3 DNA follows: TGTGCCAGCAGTTACTCGAGGCTAGCGGGAGAAGGAAGCGCAGATACGCAGTATTTT. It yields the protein CASSYSRLAGEGSADTQYF.

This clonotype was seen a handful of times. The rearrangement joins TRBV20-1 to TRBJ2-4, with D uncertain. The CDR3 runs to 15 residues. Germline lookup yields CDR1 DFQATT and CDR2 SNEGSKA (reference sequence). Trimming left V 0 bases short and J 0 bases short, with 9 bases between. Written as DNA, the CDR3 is TGCAGTGCTAGAGATGTTCGGTTAGCCAAAAACATTCAGTACTTC. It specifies CSARDVRLAKNIQYF.

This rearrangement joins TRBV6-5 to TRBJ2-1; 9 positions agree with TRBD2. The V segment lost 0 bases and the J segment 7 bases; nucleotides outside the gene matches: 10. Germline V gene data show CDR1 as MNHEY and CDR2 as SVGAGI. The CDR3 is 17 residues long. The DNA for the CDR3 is TGTGCCAGCAGTTACTCGATCGGCGGGAGGGCCTTAAATGAGCAGTTCTTC. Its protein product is CASSYSIGGRALNEQFF.